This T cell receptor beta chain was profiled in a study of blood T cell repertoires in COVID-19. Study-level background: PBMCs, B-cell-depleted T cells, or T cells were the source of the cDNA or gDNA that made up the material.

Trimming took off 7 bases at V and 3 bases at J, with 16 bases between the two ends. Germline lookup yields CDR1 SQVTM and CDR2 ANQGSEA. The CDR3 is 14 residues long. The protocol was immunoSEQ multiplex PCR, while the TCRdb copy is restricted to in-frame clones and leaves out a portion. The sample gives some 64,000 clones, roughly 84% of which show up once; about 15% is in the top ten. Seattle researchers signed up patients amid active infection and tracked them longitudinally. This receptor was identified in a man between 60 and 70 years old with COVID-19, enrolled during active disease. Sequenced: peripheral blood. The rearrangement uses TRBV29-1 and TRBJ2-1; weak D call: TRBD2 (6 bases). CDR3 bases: TGCAGCGCTCAGGGCGGGAAAGGCTACAATGAGCAGTTCTTC. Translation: CSAQGGKGYNEQFF.